A selection of T cell receptor beta chains follows, all from one sample in a study of vaccination and CD4 T cells after COVID-19. No antigen is known for these receptors. TCRdb independently ran MiXCR on the PCR reads; one entry per CDR3 protein. This sample carries about 10,000 distinct CDR3 sequences, around 50% of them seen once, and the ten largest clones take 24%. Sequencing used CD4+ T cells from blood, cultured in vitro. Every receptor here comes from a human donor in good health. Both conserved end residues are part of each CDR3. The D gene is left open where the match is weak. Clone sizes are given selectively: once, few, many, or a class where the clone is expanded.

abundance,len,v_gene,d_gene,j_gene,CDR3aa,CDR3nt
.,16,TRBV21-1,.,TRBJ2-2,CASSNFRLADTGELFF,TGTGCCAGCAGCAACTTTCGACTAGCGGACACCGGGGAGCTGTTTTTT
few,12,TRBV11-3,.,TRBJ2-1,CASSKLHNEQFF,TGTGCCAGCAGCAAACTTCACAATGAGCAGTTCTTC
.,15,TRBV19,.,TRBJ2-1,CASHGDFLPYNEQFF,TGTGCCAGCCACGGGGACTTTCTCCCCTACAATGAGCAGTTCTTC
few,15,TRBV7-2,TRBD2,TRBJ2-7,CASRAGGTLSYEQYF,TGTGCCAGCAGGGCGGGGGGTACCCTCTCCTACGAGCAGTACTTC
.,15,TRBV20-1,.,TRBJ2-3,CSVVEYPARPNTQYF,TGCAGTGTAGTTGAGTACCCAGCTCGCCCTAATACGCAGTATTTT
.,17,TRBV20-1,TRBD2,TRBJ2-1,CSARDTSAGPSYNEQFF,TGCAGTGCTAGAGATACTAGCGCCGGGCCCTCCTACAATGAGCAGTTCTTC
medium-sized,16,TRBV5-8,.,TRBJ1-5,CASNRLIGHDNQPQHF,TGTGCCAGCAACCGCCTTATTGGACATGACAATCAGCCCCAGCATTTT
.,13,TRBV19,TRBD1,TRBJ1-1,CASTDRVDTEAFF,TGTGCCAGTACTGACAGGGTGGACACTGAAGCTTTCTTT
once,12,TRBV20-1,TRBD2,TRBJ2-7,CSARRTSEEQYF,TGCAGTGCTAGGAGGACTAGCGAAGAGCAGTACTTC
.,13,TRBV19,.,TRBJ2-7,CASKGPGSSEQYF,TGTGCCAGTAAGGGTCCCGGATCGAGCGAGCAGTACTTC
.,19,TRBV6-2/TRBV6-3,.,TRBJ2-2,CASSYSYRVSPRNSGELFF,TGTGCCAGCAGTTACTCGTACAGGGTGTCCCCGAGAAACAGCGGGGAGCTGTTTTTT
.,14,TRBV23-1,TRBD2,TRBJ2-5,CASSQSRGGETQYF,TGCGCCAGCAGTCAATCGCGCGGGGGGGAGACCCAGTACTTC
.,16,TRBV5-1,.,TRBJ2-5,CASSSPRQPGQETQYF,TGCGCCAGCAGCTCCCCGCGACAGCCCGGACAAGAGACCCAGTACTTC
.,13,TRBV2,.,TRBJ2-2,CASRYGSTGELFF,TGTGCCAGCAGATACGGGAGCACCGGGGAGCTGTTTTTT
.,14,TRBV12-3/TRBV12-4,TRBD1,TRBJ1-2,CASSRDRADYGYTF,TGTGCCAGCAGCAGGGACAGGGCGGACTATGGCTACACCTTC
.,12,TRBV12-3/TRBV12-4,TRBD1,TRBJ1-2,CASSLDRGLQLF,TGTGCCAGCAGTTTGGACAGGGGGCTTCAGCTCTTC
few,14,TRBV27,.,TRBJ2-2,CASETGRGAGELFF,TGTGCCAGCGAGACCGGACGGGGCGCCGGGGAGCTGTTTTTT
.,12,TRBV12-5,.,TRBJ2-5,CASGGSNHPQYF,TGTGCTAGTGGCGGGAGCAACCACCCCCAGTACTTC
.,17,TRBV5-1,.,TRBJ2-3,CASSLAGTPRGLDTQYF,TGCGCCAGCAGCTTGGCCGGGACACCCAGAGGGCTGGATACGCAGTATTTT
few,15,TRBV6-5,TRBD1,TRBJ2-7,CASSYLRQGAYEQYF,TGTGCCAGCAGTTACCTGAGACAGGGGGCATACGAGCAGTACTTC
few,11,TRBV6-1,.,TRBJ1-3,CASSTGNTIYF,TGTGCCAGCAGTACTGGAAACACCATATATTTT
few,16,TRBV6-5,TRBD1,TRBJ1-2,CASSYSRDRAGYGYTF,TGTGCCAGCAGTTACTCGAGGGACAGGGCAGGCTATGGCTACACCTTC
.,17,TRBV19,.,TRBJ1-5,CASSMLGGGGRDQPQHF,TGTGCCAGTAGTATGCTGGGCGGGGGAGGCAGAGATCAGCCCCAGCATTTT
.,16,TRBV6-2/TRBV6-3,.,TRBJ2-1,CASSQFGGSDYNEQFF,TGTGCCAGCAGTCAGTTCGGAGGGTCCGACTACAATGAGCAGTTCTTC
few,16,TRBV20-1,TRBD2,TRBJ2-3,CSARGVLAGEVDTQYF,TGCAGTGCTAGAGGGGTTCTAGCGGGAGAGGTAGATACGCAGTATTTT
.,12,TRBV29-1,.,TRBJ1-2,CSVETLPGGYTF,TGCAGCGTTGAAACCCTACCCGGGGGCTACACCTTC
.,13,TRBV20-1,TRBD1,TRBJ1-5,CSATDRANQPQHF,TGCAGTGCTACGGACAGGGCCAATCAGCCCCAGCATTTT
.,16,TRBV5-4,.,TRBJ2-1,CASSQHGGPGGNEQFF,TGTGCCAGCAGCCAACACGGGGGGCCGGGGGGCAATGAGCAGTTCTTC
.,13,TRBV6-1,.,TRBJ2-1,CASRIGPRNEQFF,TGTGCCAGCAGAATAGGGCCACGCAATGAGCAGTTCTTC
.,19,TRBV6-1,TRBD1,TRBJ1-5,CASSPSPFTGQGANQPQHF,TGTGCCAGCAGCCCGTCGCCCTTCACGGGACAGGGGGCTAATCAGCCCCAGCATTTT
.,15,TRBV12-3/TRBV12-4,.,TRBJ2-7,CASSYARDKVYEQYF,TGTGCCAGCAGTTACGCCCGGGACAAAGTCTACGAGCAGTACTTC
.,14,TRBV30,.,TRBJ2-5,CASGLGKSGGTQYF,TGTGCCTCTGGTTTAGGGAAGTCAGGCGGGACCCAGTACTTC
.,11,TRBV2,.,TRBJ2-1,CASSAGAVQFF,TGTGCCAGCAGTGCAGGGGCGGTGCAGTTCTTC
.,15,TRBV5-1,TRBD2,TRBJ2-1,CASSLGSGRDNEQFF,TGCGCCAGCAGCTTGGGCAGCGGGAGGGACAATGAGCAGTTCTTC
medium-sized,15,TRBV6-2/TRBV6-3,TRBD2,TRBJ2-2,CASRRSGGNTGELFF,TGTGCCAGCAGACGCAGCGGGGGGAACACCGGGGAGCTGTTTTTT
.,13,TRBV18,.,TRBJ1-5,CASSPSSNQPQHF,TGTGCCAGCTCACCAAGTAGCAATCAGCCCCAGCATTTT
once,13,TRBV12-3/TRBV12-4,.,TRBJ1-1,CASSFAQGTEAFF,TGTGCCAGCAGTTTCGCCCAAGGGACTGAAGCTTTCTTT
.,12,TRBV4-3,.,TRBJ1-2,CASSQDRYGYTF,TGCGCCAGCAGCCAAGACCGCTATGGCTACACCTTC
once,16,TRBV5-4,.,TRBJ1-1,CASKGAQGSGDTEAFF,TGTGCCAGCAAGGGTGCCCAGGGGTCGGGGGACACTGAAGCTTTCTTT
few,17,TRBV10-3,TRBD2,TRBJ2-3,CAIRGAGLAGATDTQYF,TGTGCCATCAGGGGGGCCGGACTAGCGGGAGCCACAGATACGCAGTATTTT
medium-sized,13,TRBV10-1,.,TRBJ1-5,CASSDTGLQPQHF,TGCGCCAGCAGTGATACAGGGCTACAGCCCCAGCATTTT
.,14,TRBV20-1,TRBD1,TRBJ1-2,CSAGGFQGAGGYTF,TGCAGTGCTGGGGGGTTTCAGGGGGCGGGTGGCTACACCTTC
few,14,TRBV6-5,TRBD1,TRBJ2-7,CASSYSLSSTGEYF,TGTGCCAGCAGTTACTCCCTCTCATCGACAGGGGAGTACTTC
.,13,TRBV29-1,TRBD1,TRBJ1-2,CSVEDRRTGGCTF,TGCAGCGTTGAAGATCGGCGGACAGGGGGTTGCACCTTC
.,16,TRBV7-2,TRBD1,TRBJ1-6,CASSLGQAWRNSPLHF,TGTGCCAGCAGCCTGGGACAGGCCTGGCGGAATTCACCCCTCCACTTT
.,11,TRBV20-1,.,TRBJ2-3,CSARPKDTQYF,TGCAGTGCTAGACCGAAAGATACGCAGTATTTT